Listed here are 3 T cell receptor beta chains from one sample, sequenced in a study of graft-versus-host responses after intestinal transplantation. No antigen has been assigned to these receptors. TCRdb's copy holds only in-frame clones and misses some; the assay was immunoSEQ multiplex PCR. The sample lists fewer than 50,000 clones; roughly 83% were seen once. Sequences were derived from unstimulated CD4+ T cells sorted from spleen or lymph node cells, sampled before transplant. The receptors come from a human donor who was the organ donor for an intestinal transplant.

The J gene is TRBJ1-2, the V gene TRBV19; D unresolved. Germline CDR1 LNHDA, CDR2 SQIVND (reference sequence). The germline V and J ends were trimmed by 7 bases and 8 bases, with 17 bases remaining between them. The CDR3 totals 13 residues. The CDR3 DNA reads as TGTGCCAGTAAGGCCATCGGGAGAGCCGGCTACACCTTC. This gives the protein CASKAIGRAGYTF.

V usage is TRBV6-5 and J usage is TRBJ2-7; 7 bases agree with TRBD2. CDR1 is MNHEY, CDR2 SVGAGI, per germline. CDR3 length: 13 residues. V shed 6 bases, J shed 3 bases, and the junction held 5 bases outside the gene matches. This chain's CDR3 is CASRSGRVYEQYF. In DNA, the CDR3 is TGTGCCAGCAGGTCAGGGAGGGTCTACGAGCAGTACTTC.

The chain employs TRBV18 and TRBJ1-1; D possibly corresponds to TRBD1 (5 bases). Germline V lookup: CDR1 KGHSH, CDR2 LQKENI. This CDR3 spans 14 amino acids. Deletions cut 1 base from V and 1 base from J, with 7 bases between. CDR3 DNA sequence: TGTGCCAGCTCACCACAGGGGCGGAACACTGAAGCTTTCTTT. Translating gives CASSPQGRNTEAFF. Based on the CDR3 plus reference TRBV18 and TRBJ1-1, the full variable domain is NAGVMQNPRHLVRRRGQEARLRCSPMKGHSHVYWYRQLPEEGLKFMVYLQKENIIDESGMPKERFSAEFPKEGPSILRIQQVVRGDSAAYFCASSPQGRNTEAFFGQGTRLTVV.